The source of this T cell receptor beta chain is a study of siplizumab effects on memory and regulatory T cells. V was clipped by 5 bases and J by 4 bases, with 10 bases between them. This CDR3 comprises 13 residues. In germline, CDR1 is LNHDA, CDR2 SQIVND (reference sequence). Repertoires were generated with immunoSEQ multiplex PCR, while TCRdb's copy carries only in-frame clones and drops some. Of around 100,000 clones listed, roughly 93% are singletons. Sequenced material: non-Treg CD4+ T cells sorted from blood. This sequence originates from a human donor in good health. This chain links TRBV19 with TRBJ2-3; D gene unclear. CDR3 nucleotides: TGTGCCAGTAGTTCCGACTGGGCAGATACGCAGTATTTT. This gives the protein CASSSDWADTQYF.